One and the same sample provided the 5 T cell receptor beta chains below, sequenced in a study of blood T cell repertoires in COVID-19. Assay: immunoSEQ multiplex PCR; the TCRdb copy retains only in-frame clones and omits some. The sample lists under 300,000 clones, approximately 90% occurring once. The sample consisted of peripheral blood. These receptors all come from a woman in her thirties or forties who had recovered from COVID-19.

This clone was seen once. This chain connects TRBV7-9 to TRBJ2-2, with a weak D call TRBD2 (6 bases). V was trimmed by 2 bases and J by 2 bases, leaving 9 bases between them. The CDR3 covers 15 residues. Germline CDR1 reads SEHNR; CDR2 reads FQNEAQ (reference sequence). This chain's CDR3 is CASSLPGLNTGELFF. In DNA form, the CDR3 reads TGTGCCAGCAGCTTACCCGGACTAAACACCGGGGAGCTGTTTTTT.

The rearrangement uses TRBV7-3 and TRBJ2-7; 12 nucleotides match TRBD2. This CDR3 comprises 15 residues. Trimming took 4 bases from V and 2 from J; bases not matched to a gene: 3. Germline V lookup: CDR1 SGHTA, CDR2 FQGTGA. The CDR3 DNA reads TGTGCCAGCAGCTCACTAGCGGGAGGCCCCTACGAGCAGTACTTC. Amino acid sequence: CASSSLAGGPYEQYF.

This clone was recorded at least ten times. The chain couples TRBV7-9 to TRBJ2-2; TRBD2 matches 13 bases. J was trimmed by 4 bases and V by 4 bases; bases with no gene match: 3. Germline CDR1 SEHNR, CDR2 FQNEAQ (reference sequence). This CDR3 has 16 amino acids. The CDR3 is CASSSLAGGPTGELFF. DNA of the CDR3: TGTGCCAGCAGCTCACTAGCGGGAGGGCCCACCGGGGAGCTGTTTTTT.

Here the CDR3 reads CASSEDRVTEAFF. As DNA, the CDR3 is TGTGCCAGCAGTGAGGACAGGGTCACTGAAGCTTTCTTT. The V gene is TRBV25-1, the J gene TRBJ1-1; 8 bases map to TRBD1. The CDR3 runs to 13 residues. V shed 3 bases, J shed 4 bases, and the junction held 1 base outside the gene matches. CDR1 is MGHDK and CDR2 is SYGVNS in the germline V gene. Together with reference TRBV25-1 and TRBJ1-1, the CDR3 gives the full variable domain: EADIYQTPRYLVIGTGKKITLECSQTMGHDKMYWYQQDPGMELHLIHYSYGVNSTEKGDLSSESTVSRIRTEHFPLTLESARPSHTSQYLCASSEDRVTEAFFGQGTRLTVV.

This clone appeared once. The V call is TRBV5-1, the J call TRBJ1-1, with unresolved D. CDR1 is SGHRS, CDR2 YFSETQ, per germline. Trimming stripped 0 bases from V and 2 bases from J, with 8 bases between. This CDR3 is built from 14 residues. The CDR3 DNA reads as TGCGCCAGCAGCTTGGGGCAGTCCAACACTGAAGCTTTCTTT. It yields the protein CASSLGQSNTEAFF.